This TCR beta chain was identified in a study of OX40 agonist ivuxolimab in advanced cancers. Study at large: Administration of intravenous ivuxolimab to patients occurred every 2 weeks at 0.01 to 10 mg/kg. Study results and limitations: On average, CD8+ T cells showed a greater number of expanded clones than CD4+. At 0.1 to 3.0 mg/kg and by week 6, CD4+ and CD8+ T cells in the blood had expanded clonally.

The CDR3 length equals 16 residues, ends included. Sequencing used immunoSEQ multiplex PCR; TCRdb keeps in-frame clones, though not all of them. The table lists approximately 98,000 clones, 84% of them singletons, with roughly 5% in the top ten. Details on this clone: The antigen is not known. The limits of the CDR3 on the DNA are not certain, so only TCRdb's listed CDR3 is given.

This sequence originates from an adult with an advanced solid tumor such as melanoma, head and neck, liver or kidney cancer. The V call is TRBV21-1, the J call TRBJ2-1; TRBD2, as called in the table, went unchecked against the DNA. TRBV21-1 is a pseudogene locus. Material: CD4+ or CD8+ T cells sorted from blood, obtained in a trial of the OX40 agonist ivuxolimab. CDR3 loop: CASSVGLGSSYNEQFF.